Below, 18 T cell receptor beta chains from the same sample are listed, as sequenced in a study of pediatric ulcerative colitis. The assay was immunoSEQ multiplex PCR, and TCRdb's table has in-frame clones only and misses some. The sample has roughly 6,100 clones, around nine tenths seen once; the top ten hold less than 2%. Sequenced: blood. These receptors were collected from a girl under 18 who was a control in a study of pediatric ulcerative colitis.

V and J are TRBV6-1 and TRBJ1-2; D unclear. The germline V and J ends were trimmed by 2 bases and 3 bases, with 13 bases remaining between them. The V gene's germline CDR1 is MNHNS and CDR2 SASEGT. The CDR3 has 15 amino acids. The CDR3, as DNA: TGTGCCAGCAGTGAATTATACGGAGAGGACTATGGCTACACCTTC. Its protein product is CASSELYGEDYGYTF.

This chain uses TRBV10-2 with TRBJ1-1; TRBD1 matches 7 bases. Losses at the gene ends were 4 bases for V and 5 bases for J; bases not matched to a gene: 7. CDR3 length equals 14 residues. Germline lookup yields CDR1 WSHSY and CDR2 SAAADI. CDR3 protein: CASSAQGLGTEAFF. The CDR3 DNA is TGCGCCAGCAGTGCACAGGGGCTTGGAACTGAAGCTTTCTTT.

The V gene is TRBV14, the J gene TRBJ2-3; the match to TRBD2 covers 7 bases. Germline V gives CDR1 SGHDN, CDR2 FVKESK. V was clipped by 4 bases and J by 0 bases; unmatched bases: 10. The CDR3 is 17 amino acids. DNA for the CDR3: TGTGCCAGCAGCCCTTCTGGGGGGGTGCGGAGCACAGATACGCAGTATTTT. This translates into CASSPSGGVRSTDTQYF.

The CDR3 nucleotides read TGTGCCAGCAGTGAAACTCCGACAGAGAGTTCTTTCTATGGCTACACCTTC. Translation gives CASSETPTESSFYGYTF. This chain connects TRBV2 to TRBJ1-2; TRBD1 might be the D (5 bases). V was clipped by 2 bases and J by 4 bases, with 20 bases between them. The length of the CDR3 is 17 residues. Germline loops: CDR1 SNHLY, CDR2 FYNNEI.

This chain uses TRBV7-2 with TRBJ2-7; the D gene is possibly TRBD2 (6 bases). Germline assignment: CDR1 SGHTA and CDR2 FQGNSA. This CDR3 contains 14 residues. V lost 2 bases, J lost 3 bases, and 11 bases lay in between. For the CDR3, the DNA is TGTGCCAGCAGCTTATATACCGGGGGCTACGAGCAGTACTTC. Its protein product is CASSLYTGGYEQYF.

The gene calls are TRBV9 and TRBJ1-1; D is uncertain. Trimming stripped 4 bases from V and 4 bases from J, with 8 bases between. Germline values: CDR1 SGDLS, CDR2 YYNGEE. This CDR3 comprises 12 residues. The CDR3 reads CASSPPSTEAFF. In DNA form, the CDR3 reads TGTGCCAGCAGCCCTCCTTCCACTGAAGCTTTCTTT.

The V call is TRBV5-1, the J call TRBJ2-1, with D possibly TRBD1 on 6 matching bases. Germline CDR1 reads SGHRS; CDR2 reads YFSETQ. There are 15 residues in the CDR3. With 4 bases removed from V and 2 bases from J, the gap between germline ends came to 13 bases. CDR3 DNA: TGCGCCAGCAGCACGGGACAAGGGCCCTACAATGAGCAGTTCTTC. It translates to CASSTGQGPYNEQFF.

As regards this clone: Other nucleotide sequences from this sample produce the same CDR3. V gene TRBV6-4 combines with J gene TRBJ2-1, with a weak D call TRBD2 (6 bases). CDR3 length: 15 amino acids. V lost 0 bases and J 0 bases, leaving 6 bases between the germline ends. The germline CDR1 and CDR2 sequences are MRHNA and SNTAGT. The CDR3 region is CASSDSSGSYNEQFF. In DNA, the CDR3 is TGTGCCAGCAGTGACTCTAGCGGCTCCTACAATGAGCAGTTCTTC.

This clone has just a few counts. This chain uses TRBV4-3 with TRBJ2-2; TRBD1 matches 11 bases. CDR1 LGHNA and CDR2 YSLEER come from the germline V gene. The CDR3 has 17 residues. The trim removed 3 bases at V and 5 bases at J, leaving 8 bases unmatched. The CDR3 region is CASSHGQGAGSTGELFF. The CDR3 coding sequence is TGCGCCAGCAGCCACGGACAGGGGGCCGGGTCAACCGGGGAGCTGTTTTTT.

The genes are TRBV6-1 and TRBJ1-4; D uncertain. V lost 1 base to trimming and J lost 8 bases, with 14 bases between them. The CDR3 covers 15 residues. CDR1 and CDR2 (germline): MNHNS, SASEGT. CDR3 nucleotides: TGTGCCAGCAGTGAAGAGGCCGAAGGCGGGGAAAAACTGTTTTTT. Protein: CASSEEAEGGEKLFF.

V and J are TRBV11-2 and TRBJ2-7; TRBD1 is a possible D gene (6 bases). V dropped 4 bases and J dropped 3 bases, with 7 bases sitting between them. Germline CDR1 and CDR2: SGHAT and FQNNGV. CDR3 length: 12 residues. The CDR3 DNA reads TGTGCCAGCAGCTCGGACAGCTACGAGCAGTACTTC. It translates to CASSSDSYEQYF. Variable domain in full (rest from reference TRBV11-2 and TRBJ2-7): EAGVAQSPRYKIIEKRQSVAFWCNPISGHATLYWYQQILGQGPKLLIQFQNNGVVDDSQLPKDRFSAERLKGVDSTLKIQPAKLEDSAVYLCASSSDSYEQYFGPGTRLTVT.

The genes are TRBV7-9 and TRBJ2-3; 7 nucleotides align to TRBD2. The CDR3 spans 13 residues. The V gene end was trimmed by 5 bases and the J gene end by 6 bases; junction bases not matched to a gene: 5. Per the germline V gene, CDR1 is SEHNR and CDR2 is FQNEAQ (reference sequence). In DNA form, the CDR3 reads TGTGCCAGCAGCGCTAGCGGACGGGATACGCAGTATTTT. It is translated as CASSASGRDTQYF.

The chain couples TRBV5-4 to TRBJ1-2, with no clear D. The length of the CDR3 is 12 residues. With 2 bases removed from V and 7 bases from J, the gap between germline ends came to 9 bases. Per germline, CDR1 SGHNT and CDR2 YYREEE (reference sequence). The CDR3 coding sequence is TGTGCCAGCAGCTTCGCCGGCGGTGGCTACACCTTC. It specifies CASSFAGGGYTF.

The V and J genes are TRBV28 and TRBJ2-7; no reliable D call. The CDR3 is 16 residues long. CDR1 is MDHEN, CDR2 SYDVKM, per germline. V dropped 1 base and J dropped 1 base, with 14 bases sitting between them. CDR3 sequence reads: CASSLFTELLSYEQYF. CDR3 DNA: TGTGCCAGCAGTTTATTTACGGAACTACTTTCCTACGAGCAGTACTTC. The full variable domain, in which reference TRBV28 and TRBJ2-7 provide the parts outside the CDR3, is DVKVTQSSRYLVKRTGEKVFLECVQDMDHENMFWYRQDPGLGLRLIYFSYDVKMKEKGDIPEGYSVSREKKERFSLILESASTNQTSMYLCASSLFTELLSYEQYFGPGTRLTVT.

The chain has TRBV5-5 and TRBJ1-5; weak D call: TRBD1 (6 bases). Germline V gene sequence: CDR1 SGHKS, CDR2 YYEKEE (reference sequence). V shed 4 bases and J shed 0 bases, with 14 bases lying between them. This CDR3 region has 16 residues. The chain's CDR3 is CASSLRQENSNQPQHF. The CDR3 bases are TGTGCCAGCAGCCTCAGACAGGAGAATAGCAATCAGCCCCAGCATTTT. The full variable domain, completed using reference TRBV5-5 and TRBJ1-5, is DAGVTQSPTHLIKTRGQQVTLRCSPISGHKSVSWYQQVLGQGPQFIFQYYEKEERGRGNFPDRFSARQFPNYSSELNVNALLLGDSALYLCASSLRQENSNQPQHFGDGTRLSIL.

This clone was detected only a few times. The chain is built from TRBV27 and TRBJ2-7; D perhaps matches TRBD2 (5 bases). The CDR3 has 14 amino acids. Germline CDR1 and CDR2: MNHEY and SMNVEV (reference sequence). V lost 2 bases and J 4 bases, leaving 12 bases between the germline ends. The CDR3 is CASSLRPERYEQYF. The CDR3 DNA reads TGTGCCAGCAGTTTAAGGCCCGAGCGGTACGAGCAGTACTTC.

V usage is TRBV6-7 and J usage is TRBJ2-1, with no clear D. TRBV6-7 is sorted into the ORF group, with uncertain function. The CDR3 length is 11 residues. Deletions cut 8 bases from V and 5 bases from J, with 7 bases between. The CDR3 reads CASPKDNEQFF. CDR3 nucleotide sequence: TGTGCCAGCCCCAAAGACAATGAGCAGTTCTTC.

CDR3 region: CASSLSRLAGSEQYF. CDR3 bases: TGTGCCAGCAGTTTATCGCGCCTAGCGGGCTCCGAGCAGTACTTC. The chain couples TRBV27 to TRBJ2-7; 8 bases are a match to TRBD2. The germline V gene has CDR1 MNHEY and CDR2 SMNVEV (reference sequence). The CDR3 runs 15 residues. Trimming cost V 0 bases and J 6 bases; bases outside gene matches: 7.